These T cell receptor beta chains were read from a single sample in a study of response to subunit inactivated influenza vaccine. TCRdb re-called the RT-PCR reads with MiXCR, one entry per CDR3 protein. The table has roughly 670,000 distinct CDR3 sequences, 11% to 15% seen once. The input for sequencing was PBMCs from blood, taken 14 days before vaccination. The receptor source for this set is a man aged 45 to 65 who received an inactivated influenza vaccine. The CDR3 runs from the conserved cysteine through the conserved F or W. A D gene is named only where the DNA matches it firmly. Only some rows state a clone size, as once, few, many or a class for expanded clones.

j_call,clone_size,cdr3_length,v_call,d_call,cdr3_nt,cdr3_aa
TRBJ1-1,.,16,TRBV20-1,TRBD1,TGCAGTGCCAAACAGGGGATTAGACGGCCGGACACTGAAGCTTTCTTT,CSAKQGIRRPDTEAFF
TRBJ2-5,many,15,TRBV20-1,TRBD1,TGCAGTGCGCAAATACCGGGACAGGGGTCCGAGACCCAGTACTTC,CSAQIPGQGSETQYF
TRBJ1-3,.,14,TRBV12-3/TRBV12-4,.,TGTGCCAGCAGGCCCGGGACGGATGGAAACACCATATATTTT,CASRPGTDGNTIYF
TRBJ2-5,many,15,TRBV6-1,.,TGTGCCAGCAGTGACCCCAGGGGAATCGTAGAGACCCAGTACTTC,CASSDPRGIVETQYF
TRBJ2-2,few,12,TRBV29-1,.,TGCAGCGTTGAAGCGAACACCGGGGAGCTGTTTTTT,CSVEANTGELFF
TRBJ2-7,.,14,TRBV6-5,TRBD1,TGTGCCAGCAGTTACCTGGGACAGGGGGACGAGCAGTACTTC,CASSYLGQGDEQYF
TRBJ2-1,.,15,TRBV5-4,TRBD1,TGTGCCAGCAGCCCGCCGGGACAGGGTAGTTATGAGCAGTTCTTC,CASSPPGQGSYEQFF
TRBJ2-7,few,13,TRBV12-3/TRBV12-4,.,TGTGCCAGCAGTTTTGTGGCGGCCTACGAGCAGTACTTC,CASSFVAAYEQYF
TRBJ2-1,.,19,TRBV28,TRBD2,TGTGCCAGCAGTCTTTTGCTCGGGGGAGGGGAGGTTTCCTACAATGAGCAGTTCTTC,CASSLLLGGGEVSYNEQFF
TRBJ2-1,.,16,TRBV18,TRBD2,TGTGCCAGCTCACCAGGGACTAGCGGGAGTTGGAGTGAGCAGTTCTTC,CASSPGTSGSWSEQFF
TRBJ2-2,.,16,TRBV20-1,TRBD2,TGCAGTGCTAGAGTTCGGGAGGGCCGTACCGCCGGGGAGCTGTTTTTT,CSARVREGRTAGELFF
TRBJ2-3,.,14,TRBV20-1,TRBD2,TGCAGTGGGGGCGGGGGGATCGAGACAGATACGCAGTATTTT,CSGGGGIETDTQYF
TRBJ2-1,many,16,TRBV18,TRBD2,TGTGCCAGCTCACGCGGACTAGAACGGTCCTACAATGAGCAGTTCTTC,CASSRGLERSYNEQFF
TRBJ1-1,many,13,TRBV3-1,.,TGTGCCAGCAGCCAAAATCTGAACACTGAAGCTTTCTTT,CASSQNLNTEAFF
TRBJ2-6,.,21,TRBV11-1,.,TGTGCCAGCAGCCACAGTTTCGGAGGAGCAGAGACCAATTCTGGGGCCAACGTCCTGACTTTC,CASSHSFGGAETNSGANVLTF
TRBJ2-2,few,15,TRBV4-2,TRBD1,TGTGCCAGCAGCCAATTACAGGGGGCGGCTGGGGAGCTGTTTTTT,CASSQLQGAAGELFF
TRBJ2-3,.,15,TRBV10-3,.,TGTGCCTCACAGCCACCGGGACGGAGCACAGATACGCAGTATTTT,CASQPPGRSTDTQYF
TRBJ2-3,few,17,TRBV15,.,TGTGCCACCAGCAGAGACAAAACTACCCCGGGATCGGATACGCAGTATTTT,CATSRDKTTPGSDTQYF
TRBJ2-3,.,14,TRBV12-3/TRBV12-4,.,TGTGCCAGCAGTTTCAGACAACCTACAGATACGCAGTATTTT,CASSFRQPTDTQYF
TRBJ2-7,.,11,TRBV2,.,TGTGCCAGCAAAAGGGGACACGAGCAGTACTTC,CASKRGHEQYF
TRBJ2-7,few,13,TRBV20-1,TRBD1,TGCAGTCCTTGGGGCAGGGGGCGGGAAGAGCAGTACTTC,CSPWGRGREEQYF
TRBJ1-5,.,13,TRBV6-2/TRBV6-3,.,TGTGCCAGCAGTTACTCCCTCAATCAGCCCCAGCATTTT,CASSYSLNQPQHF
TRBJ2-7,many,13,TRBV5-5,.,TGTGCCAGCAGCTTAGGACCCAACTACGAGCAGTACTTC,CASSLGPNYEQYF
TRBJ2-5,.,16,TRBV7-2,TRBD2,TGTGCCAGCAGCTTAGCCACCCGGGGGGTCCAAGAGACCCAGTACTTC,CASSLATRGVQETQYF
TRBJ2-1,.,14,TRBV6-2/TRBV6-3,.,TGTGCCAGCAGCGGAATACCCCCCTACAATGAGCAGTTCTTC,CASSGIPPYNEQFF
TRBJ2-6,.,14,TRBV5-1,.,TGCGCCAGCAGTAGAAATGGGGGGGCCAACGTCCTGACTTTC,CASSRNGGANVLTF
TRBJ1-2,few,13,TRBV5-5,.,TGTGCCAGCAGCTCGCAGGGGTTCTATGGCTACACCTTC,CASSSQGFYGYTF
TRBJ2-7,.,14,TRBV4-1,.,TGCGCCAGCAGCCCCCGTCGGGGCACCTACGAGCAGTACTTC,CASSPRRGTYEQYF
TRBJ2-3,.,18,TRBV11-2,TRBD2,TGTGCCAGCAGCCCCCGACTAGCGGGGGGGCGGCGCGCAGATACGCAGTATTTT,CASSPRLAGGRRADTQYF
TRBJ2-1,few,12,TRBV5-5,.,TGTGCCAGCAGCAAGACTAGCAATGAGCAGTTCTTC,CASSKTSNEQFF
TRBJ2-1,.,16,TRBV5-1,.,TGCGCCAGCAGCTGGATGACCCGCGGGGTTGGCAATGAGCAGTTCTTC,CASSWMTRGVGNEQFF
TRBJ1-5,few,13,TRBV20-1,.,TGCAGTGCTATTAGGGCCAACACTCAGCCCCAGCATTTT,CSAIRANTQPQHF
TRBJ2-1,.,15,TRBV10-2,TRBD2,TGCGCCAGCAGTGAGATTCCTACTAGCGCGAATGAGCAGTTCTTC,CASSEIPTSANEQFF
TRBJ2-3,few,14,TRBV3-1,.,TGTGCCAGCAGCCAAGAACGGCACTCCGGTACGCAGTATTTT,CASSQERHSGTQYF
TRBJ2-7,.,12,TRBV29-1,.,TGCAGCGGGGGTGCAGGGCGGGGCGAGCAGTACTTC,CSGGAGRGEQYF
TRBJ2-5,many,12,TRBV3-1,.,TGTGCCAGCAGCCAAGGGCGAGAGACCCAGTACTTC,CASSQGRETQYF
TRBJ2-1,few,14,TRBV5-1,.,TGCGCCAGCAGCTTGGAACAGTCCTACAATGAGCAGTTCTTC,CASSLEQSYNEQFF
TRBJ2-7,once,15,TRBV7-2,TRBD2,TGTGCCAGCAGCCCCTGGACTAGCGGGAGAGCTGAGCAGTACTTC,CASSPWTSGRAEQYF
TRBJ2-5,few,18,TRBV5-1,TRBD2,TGCGCCAGCAGCTTGTACGGGACTAGCGGGAGGGCCGAAGAGACCCAGTACTTC,CASSLYGTSGRAEETQYF
TRBJ2-2,many,14,TRBV29-1,.,TGCAGCGTGAGACTGTTGGGGGTAGGCGGGGAGCTGTTTTTT,CSVRLLGVGGELFF
TRBJ2-7,few,15,TRBV9,.,TGTGCCAGCAGCGTAGAACCCAGCGGGTCCTACGAGCAGTACTTC,CASSVEPSGSYEQYF
TRBJ2-5,few,13,TRBV20-1,TRBD2,TGCAGTGCTCGTAGCGGGATCCAAGAGACCCAGTACTTC,CSARSGIQETQYF
TRBJ2-1,.,13,TRBV25-1,.,TGTGCCAGCAGTGAATTGGCTAGTGGCGAGCAGTTCTTC,CASSELASGEQFF
TRBJ2-1,few,14,TRBV7-9,.,TGTGCCAGCAGCTTAGGTCCTTCCAGCAATGAGCAGTTCTTC,CASSLGPSSNEQFF
TRBJ2-4,.,15,TRBV7-2,.,TGTGCCAGCAGCTTAAGAGCAGGCGGCAAAAACATTCAGTACTTC,CASSLRAGGKNIQYF
TRBJ2-7,few,16,TRBV15,.,TGTGCCACCAGTCACTCGAGGCAGCCAGTAACCTACGAGCAGTACTTC,CATSHSRQPVTYEQYF
TRBJ2-5,many,15,TRBV12-3/TRBV12-4,TRBD1,TGTGCCAGCACCTGGGGGACAGCGAACCAAGAGACCCAGTACTTC,CASTWGTANQETQYF
TRBJ2-5,few,15,TRBV7-2,.,TGTGCCAGCAGCAAAGCCGGGGTACGGGAAGAGACCCAGTACTTC,CASSKAGVREETQYF
TRBJ2-5,few,16,TRBV4-2,TRBD2,TGTGCCAGCAGCCAAGTAATGCGGGGGGGCCGAGAGACCCAGTACTTC,CASSQVMRGGRETQYF
TRBJ2-1,many,16,TRBV14,.,TGTGCCAGCAGCCAAGATCTGGGACTTACCTACAATGAGCAGTTCTTC,CASSQDLGLTYNEQFF
TRBJ2-1,few,12,TRBV20-1,TRBD1,TGCAGTGCTATCCCACAGGGGGGTGAGCAGTTCTTC,CSAIPQGGEQFF
TRBJ2-7,.,14,TRBV3-1,.,TGTGCCAGCAGCCAACTGGGGGATCCTTACGAGCAGTACTTC,CASSQLGDPYEQYF
TRBJ1-2,few,14,TRBV27,.,TGTGCCAGCAGTCCTGGGCTTACTAACTATGGCTACACCTTC,CASSPGLTNYGYTF
TRBJ2-2,.,16,TRBV6-2/TRBV6-3,TRBD2,TGTGCCAGCAGTTATGGAAGCGGGGGGCACACCGGGGAGCTGTTTTTT,CASSYGSGGHTGELFF
TRBJ1-5,.,14,TRBV6-5,.,TGTGCCAGCAGTTACAGCGGGTACAATCAGCCCCAGCATTTT,CASSYSGYNQPQHF
TRBJ2-7,many,12,TRBV7-2,TRBD2,TGTGCCAGCAACCTCGGGGGGGACGAGCAGTACTTC,CASNLGGDEQYF
TRBJ2-5,.,16,TRBV20-1,TRBD2,TGCAGTGCTAGTCCGGGACTAGCGGGAGATCAAGAGACCCAGTACTTC,CSASPGLAGDQETQYF